The present T cell receptor beta chain was sequenced within a study of T cells in Graves' hyperthyroidism and ophthalmopathy (dated by TCRdb to about 2019). Study-wide context: Peripheral blood was collected at initial diagnosis, before any treatment. To identify distinguishing TCR V-J signatures, a discovery cohort of about 100 patients was used, comprising approximately 40 with Graves' ophthalmopathy and some 57 with stable Graves' hyperthyroidism. An independent validation cohort of about 19 hyperthyroidism patients and 17 patients who later progressed to ophthalmopathy tested prospective prediction of ophthalmopathy. Following sampling, methimazole starting at 30 mg daily was given to hyperthyroidism patients, and high-dose intravenous methylprednisolone was given to ophthalmopathy patients. The 100 discovery patients were randomly split 7:3 into training and test sets. In more than 5 Graves' hyperthyroidism patients, the study also compared T-cell repertoires from thyroid tissue with T-cell repertoires from blood. The paper describes TCR Vbeta CDR3 sequencing of 120 to 150 peripheral blood samples, made up of approximately 40 ophthalmopathy patients, roughly 72 hyperthyroidism patients and 17 progressor patients. Study-level results and caveats: Most expanded thyroid clonotypes (frequency above 0.001) were also detected in blood, suggesting blood repertoires may reflect thyroid immune responses. In validation, the model predicted progression to ophthalmopathy a median of roughly 6.5 months before onset, with approximately 71% sensitivity and roughly 73% specificity. Ophthalmopathy was separated from stable hyperthyroidism by a 13 V-J signature model, with approximately 85% sensitivity and about 81% specificity obtained in cross-validation and 80%/75% obtained in testing. Sample size was not statistically predetermined, and investigators were not blinded to group allocation.

This clonotype was seen only a few times. It lacks a known antigen. Base qualities are not at hand, and no much larger clone is one base apart. Graves' hyperthyroidism was defined as stable when no progression to ophthalmopathy occurred over 18 months of follow-up. Hyperthyroidism patients were newly diagnosed, with disease duration under 2 months, and aged 18 to 65 years. The study excluded patients with uncontrolled infections, other autoimmune diseases, pregnancy or lactation. Diagnoses relied on clinical symptoms, serum thyroxine and TRAb, thyroid ultrasound and orbital computed tomography. Ficoll-Paque density gradient centrifugation was used to isolate PBMCs from around 10 ml of fresh peripheral blood. Total RNA was extracted using Trizol reagent, and RNA quality was assessed on an Agilent 2100 Bioanalyzer. Amplification of TCR beta CDR3 regions was carried out from RNA transcripts. For the first round of RT-PCR on the TCR CDR3, the HTBI primer set was used together with the Qiagen OneStep RT-PCR kit. Libraries were constructed in a second round of multiplex PCR, after which size selection and purification were performed. Libraries were sequenced paired-end with 100 bp reads on an Illumina HiSeq2000. Per the authors' processing: SOAPnuke was used to process the raw data, throwing out any read that contained adapters or uncalled bases, had a mean Phred below 15, or lacked an exact constant-primer or identifier match. COPE v1.2.5 was used to merge the high-quality paired reads, and each unique nucleotide sequence was defined as a clonotype. MiTCR v1.1 was used to align the clonotypes against IMGT TRBV, TRBD and TRBJ reference segments. The analysis included only V-J combinations with a frequency above 0.0001, which together covered 99.2% of the repertoires. A TCS score was defined as the ratio between F50 (clonal expansion) and ExV (chaos), using BLOSUM62-based TCRdist between CDR3 peptides within each V-J. Welch's t-statistics and random forest reduced fewer than 550 V-J features to 10 to 15, which were used in a naive Bayes classifier (R e1071). TCRdb reworked the public reads: Q25 trimming with fastp, MiXCR clone assembly, productive beta chains retained. When rows share a CDR3 protein, they turn into one entry using the most common DNA and genes. The authors' filters were not applied to this entry. This sample gives about 350,000 distinct CDR3 sequences in total; about 14% of them show up just once. The ten largest clones add up to around 24% of the sample.

The germline V gene yields MNHEY for CDR1 and SVGEGT for CDR2. V lost 8 bases and J lost 4 bases, and the count of bases not matched to a germline gene is 8. The CDR3 contains 14 residues, cysteine and phenylalanine counted. Just CDR3 DNA is preserved here, 42 bases in frame from base 1. Sample: blood. This sequence originates from a woman under 40 with Graves' hyperthyroidism. The chain was built from TRBV6-2 or TRBV6-3 and TRBJ1-5, with 7 bases matching TRBD1. The sequenced DNA: TGTGCCAGCTTGAAGTCAGGGGGGAATCAGCCCCAGCATTTT. Translated, this gives CASLKSGGNQPQHF.